This TCR beta chain emerged from a study of blood T cells in healthy people across ages. Unmatched junction bases numbered 4, after V lost 4 bases and J lost 4 bases. The CDR3 totals 13 residues. The germline gives CDR1 SQVTM, CDR2 ANQGSEA. Using a J-beta primer mix together with a sample-barcoded 5' primer, a second PCR was run for about 7 to 12 cycles. Individual samples furnished no less than 2.5 million CDR3-containing paired-end reads apiece. TCRdb processed the 5' RACE reads anew with MiXCR; each CDR3 protein has one entry. This sample yields roughly 700,000 distinct CDR3 sequences, of which approximately 25% are seen a single time; just under 9.5% belongs to the top ten. The sample was also linked to a second study, of T cells of mothers and their children.

This sequence originates from a boy between 10 and 17 years old in good health. The chain has TRBV29-1 and TRBJ2-3, with 8 bases matching TRBD2. Sequenced: blood. The CDR3 DNA sequence: TGCAGCGTTGCGGGGGGGACGGCAGATACGCAGTATTTT. Translated, it gives CSVAGGTADTQYF.